This TCR beta chain appears in the sequencing data of a study of sequential checkpoint blockade in melanoma. Study information: TCRβ was sequenced from DNA of 90 to 95 pretreatment tumors. Matched biopsies came pretreatment and at week 13 for 20 to 25 patients.

The treatment denotes: randomized to nivolumab then ipilimumab (arm A) or the reverse (arm B). No patient had prior DNA-damaging chemotherapy. This clone has ten or more counts. The antigen remains undetermined. The CDR3 spans 14 residues. With V trimmed by 6 bases and J by 4 bases, 5 bases remained unmatched. CDR1 and CDR2 (germline): SGHNT, YENEEA. Assay: immunoSEQ multiplex PCR; the TCRdb copy retains only in-frame clones and omits some. The sample includes 20,000 to 25,000 clones, under 30% of them seen just once. Findings and limits, study-wide: For nivolumab-first patients, baseline tumor clonality was associated with response.

The chain couples TRBV11-3 to TRBJ1-1; TRBD1 matches at 10 bases. Sample: tumor tissue (inferred from file names), taken from a patient given nivolumab and ipilimumab in sequence. The TCR originated in a human donor with melanoma. Here the CDR3 reads CASSLRDRGTEAFF. CDR3 in DNA: TGTGCCAGCAGTCTCCGGGACAGGGGCACTGAAGCTTTCTTT.